The 13 T cell receptor beta chains given below trace back to one sample, sequenced in a study of blood T cell repertoires in COVID-19. Generated by immunoSEQ multiplex PCR, the TCRdb table keeps only in-frame clones and is missing some. Of roughly 30,000 clones in the sample, 85% were seen once. Sequencing was carried out using peripheral blood. These receptors were obtained from a human donor with acute or convalescent COVID-19. The donor label of this sample is uncertain.

V gene TRBV7-2 combines with J gene TRBJ2-7; TRBD2 aligns across 16 bases. The CDR3 covers 17 residues. The trim removed 2 bases at V and 4 bases at J, leaving 5 bases unmatched. Germline V gene lookup returns CDR1 SGHTA and CDR2 FQGNSA. The CDR3 sequence is CASSLPLGLAGGYEQYF. In nucleotides, the CDR3 is TGTGCCAGCAGCTTACCGCTGGGACTAGCGGGAGGGTACGAGCAGTACTTC.

This clone occurred a few times. V is TRBV11-2 and J is TRBJ2-5; 10 bases are shared with TRBD1. Germline V gene sequence: CDR1 SGHAT, CDR2 FQNNGV. CDR3 length: 17 residues. V shed 5 bases, J shed 5 bases, and the junction held 14 bases outside the gene matches. The CDR3 DNA reads as TGTGCCAGCAGCCACGACAGGGGGCAGGGGGTCGTGGAGACCCAGTACTTC. Translation gives CASSHDRGQGVVETQYF.

This chain connects TRBV6-5 to TRBJ1-4; TRBD1 matches at 7 bases. V shed 2 bases and J 8 bases; nucleotides not matched to a gene: 5. Germline V gene lookup returns CDR1 MNHEY and CDR2 SVGAGI. The CDR3 is 14 residues long. The CDR3 region is CASSYRETGEKLFF. The CDR3 DNA reads as TGTGCCAGCAGTTACCGGGAGACAGGGGAAAAACTGTTTTTT.

This chain joins TRBV5-1 and TRBJ2-1; 9 nucleotides agree with TRBD1. The CDR3 runs to 17 residues. V gave up 4 bases and J gave up 6 bases; unmatched junction bases: 14. Germline assignment: CDR1 SGHRS and CDR2 YFSETQ. The CDR3 loop is CASSPTLGRQGGNEQFF. CDR3 DNA: TGCGCCAGCAGCCCAACCCTCGGTAGACAGGGGGGCAATGAGCAGTTCTTC.

This clone was seen only once. This chain links TRBV7-2 with TRBJ2-3; a possible D gene is TRBD2 (5 bases). The V end was cut by 0 bases, the J end by 0 bases, with 7 bases between. CDR1 is SGHTA, CDR2 FQGNSA, per germline. The CDR3 has 15 residues. CDR3 sequence reads: CASSLAPGSTDTQYF. The CDR3 DNA sequence: TGTGCCAGCAGCTTAGCCCCGGGGAGCACAGATACGCAGTATTTT.

The chain is built from TRBV5-1 and TRBJ2-7, with TRBD1 matching 7 bases. Losses at the gene ends were 6 bases for V and 4 bases for J; bases not matched to a gene: 7. Germline V gene data show CDR1 as SGHRS and CDR2 as YFSETQ. There are 13 residues in the CDR3. The CDR3 sequence is CASKSGTDYEQYF. CDR3 coding DNA: TGCGCCAGCAAGTCCGGGACAGATTACGAGCAGTACTTC.

V usage is TRBV9 and J usage is TRBJ2-3; 14 bases line up with TRBD2. Germline lookup yields CDR1 SGDLS and CDR2 YYNGEE. With V trimmed by 4 bases and J by 7 bases, 11 bases remained unmatched. This CDR3 is built from 17 residues. The CDR3 here is CASSPPGGLAGANTQYF. The CDR3 DNA sequence: TGTGCCAGCAGCCCTCCAGGGGGACTAGCGGGGGCAAATACGCAGTATTTT.

The chain couples TRBV19 to TRBJ2-2; 11 positions match TRBD2. The CDR3 is 16 amino acids. From germline, CDR1 is LNHDA and CDR2 SQIVND (reference sequence). V was pared by 4 bases and J by 5 bases, with 6 bases of the junction left unmatched. DNA of the CDR3: TGTGCCAGTAGTACCCTTCTAGCGGGAGGAACCGGGGAGCTGTTTTTT. Translation gives CASSTLLAGGTGELFF. Complete variable domain (other parts from reference TRBV19 and TRBJ2-2): DGGITQSPKYLFRKEGQNVTLSCEQNLNHDAMYWYRQDPGQGLRLIYYSQIVNDFQKGDIAEGYSVSREKKESFPLTVTSAQKNPTAFYLCASSTLLAGGTGELFFGEGSRLTVL.

This chain joins TRBV5-1 and TRBJ1-1, with 8 bases identical to TRBD1. The CDR3 runs 14 residues. V trimming: 2 bases; J trimming: 1 base; junction bases outside the gene matches: 1. The germline V gene has CDR1 SGHRS and CDR2 YFSETQ. The CDR3 reads CASSFDRGNTEAFF. Here the CDR3 DNA reads TGCGCCAGCAGCTTCGACAGGGGGAACACTGAAGCTTTCTTT.

The chain combines TRBV3-1 (or the pseudogene TRBV3-2) with TRBJ2-2; D is ambiguous. Trimming removed 3 bases from V and 4 bases from J, with 6 bases in between. CDR1 and CDR2 (germline): LGHDT, YNNKEL (reference sequence). The CDR3 spans 13 residues. CDR3 DNA: TGTGCCAGCAGCCATACTGTCACCGGGGAGCTGTTTTTT. This codes for CASSHTVTGELFF.

This chain joins TRBV7-8 and TRBJ2-3; 7 bases line up with TRBD1. The CDR3 is 15 residues long. Germline V gene data show CDR1 as SGHVS and CDR2 as FQNEAQ. Trimming took 5 bases from V and 4 from J; bases not matched to a gene: 9. DNA for the CDR3: TGTGCCAGCAGCACCCGACAGGGCCCCCCAGATACGCAGTATTTT. This sequence encodes CASSTRQGPPDTQYF. Supplemented by reference TRBV7-8 and TRBJ2-3, the full variable domain reads GAGVSQSPRYKVAKRGQDVALRCDPISGHVSLFWYQQALGQGPEFLTYFQNEAQLDKSGLPSDRFFAERPEGSVSTLKIQRTQQEDSAVYLCASSTRQGPPDTQYFGPGTRLTVL.

In nucleotides, the CDR3 is TGTGCCAGCAGTGAGACCGGGACAGATCCTAACTATGGCTACACCTTC. Amino acid sequence: CASSETGTDPNYGYTF. The chain recombines TRBV6-4 with TRBJ1-2; 7 positions agree with TRBD1. The trim removed 3 bases at V and 0 bases at J, leaving 7 bases unmatched. Germline loops: CDR1 MRHNA, CDR2 SNTAGT. The CDR3 is made up of 16 amino acids.

The rearrangement links TRBV7-6 to TRBJ2-7, with 7 bases lining up with TRBD2. This CDR3 contains 13 residues. J was trimmed by 6 bases and V by 5 bases; bases with no gene match: 7. Germline-derived CDR1 and CDR2 are SGHVS and FNYEAQ. CDR3 residues: CASSPGGVGEQYF. The CDR3 DNA is TGTGCCAGCAGCCCTGGGGGGGTCGGCGAGCAGTACTTC.